A single sample gave rise to the 23 T cell receptor beta chains below, sequenced in a study of T cell responses to AZD1222 COVID-19 vaccine (TCRdb year 2021). The method was the immunoSEQ multiplex PCR assay. Not all clones reach the TCRdb copy of this immuneACCESS table, which keeps in-frame sequences only. Checked studies attribute under half of the gap to unresolved V genes and leave the rest unexplained. The sample records about 150,000 clones, 80% to 95% of which are singletons. The ten largest clones capture roughly 3.3% of the sample. The time point tag for this specimen amounts to: about 28 days (+/-7) after the second vaccine dose. The specimen was peripheral blood, collected 28 days after the second AZD1222 dose. The source of these receptors is an adult who received the AZD1222 COVID-19 vaccine.

The V and J genes are TRBV10-3 and TRBJ1-2, with 7 bases matching TRBD1. The CDR3 length is 13 residues. Germline V gene sequence: CDR1 ENHRY, CDR2 SYGVKD. The trim removed 7 bases at V and 7 bases at J, leaving 9 bases unmatched. The CDR3 DNA is TGTGCCATCACCTCCCAGGGGGAGGGTGGCTACACCTTC. The encoded protein is CAITSQGEGGYTF.

The chain uses TRBV29-1 and TRBJ1-1, with a possible D match to TRBD1 (5 bases). In germline, CDR1 is SQVTM, CDR2 ANQGSEA. This CDR3 spans 13 amino acids. Deletions cut 4 bases from V and 4 bases from J, with 13 bases between. The CDR3 nucleotides are TGCAGCGTTGGGAGCAGGGTGGGCACTGAAGCTTTCTTT. It specifies CSVGSRVGTEAFF.

The count of this clone is one. This chain's CDR3 is CASSQDRGRGTEAFF. For the CDR3, the DNA is TGTGCCAGCAGCCAGGACAGGGGGCGAGGAACTGAAGCTTTCTTT. This rearrangement joins TRBV4-2 to TRBJ1-1; TRBD1 agrees at 11 bases. The CDR3 sequence is 15 residues long. Germline values: CDR1 LGHNA, CDR2 YNFKEQ. With 3 bases clipped from V and 5 bases from J, the junction kept 5 bases outside the gene matches.

The CDR3 DNA sequence: TGTGCCAGCAGCCGTGCGGGAGGGAGGGTCCGCGAGCAGTACTTC. It is translated as CASSRAGGRVREQYF. This chain uses TRBV6-5 with TRBJ2-7; TRBD2 matches at 9 bases. The CDR3 has 15 residues. From germline, CDR1 is MNHEY and CDR2 SVGAGI. Trimming removed 6 bases from V and 6 bases from J; junction bases left unmatched: 12.

V usage is TRBV25-1 and J usage is TRBJ2-3; the match to TRBD2 covers 10 bases. CDR1 is MGHDK, CDR2 SYGVNS, per germline. This CDR3 spans 16 amino acids. Losses at the gene ends were 8 bases for V and 2 bases for J; bases not matched to a gene: 10. The CDR3 nucleotides read TGTGCCAGCTCCGGGGAACTAGCGGGGATCACAGATACGCAGTATTTT. This translates into CASSGELAGITDTQYF.

The chain couples TRBV21-1 to TRBJ2-7. TRBV21-1 is recorded as a pseudogene. The CDR3 is made up of 15 amino acids. The CDR3 DNA sequence: TGTGCCAGCAGCAAAGGGCCGAAAGGTCCCTACGAGCAGTACTTC. This codes for CASSKGPKGPYEQYF.

The rearrangement uses TRBV2 and TRBJ2-1; the D gene is possibly TRBD1 (6 bases). This CDR3 contains 16 residues. V shed 3 bases and J shed 4 bases, with 16 bases lying between them. The V gene's germline CDR1 is SNHLY and CDR2 FYNNEI. The CDR3 sequence: CASSDPSGATYNEQFF. CDR3 DNA sequence: TGTGCCAGCAGTGATCCCTCAGGGGCTACTTACAATGAGCAGTTCTTC.

This clone was picked up one time. This rearrangement joins TRBV10-3 to TRBJ2-7, with D unclear. V lost 0 bases, J lost 0 bases, and 9 bases lay in between. Germline CDR1 is ENHRY and CDR2 is SYGVKD. This CDR3 region has 15 residues. DNA of the CDR3: TGTGCCATCAGTGAGTCAGCAGGTAGCTCCTACGAGCAGTACTTC. Translating gives CAISESAGSSYEQYF.

DNA for the CDR3: TGTGCTAGTGGTCTGACAGGGAGCAATCAGCCCCAGCATTTT. Its protein product is CASGLTGSNQPQHF. The V call is TRBV12-5, the J call TRBJ1-5; 7 positions match TRBD1. J gave up 1 base and V 5 bases, and 2 bases lay outside the gene matches. Germline values: CDR1 LGHNT, CDR2 FRNRAP. This CDR3 contains 14 residues.

This sequence joins TRBV7-3 and TRBJ2-2, with a possible D match to TRBD1 (5 bases). The CDR3 is 15 amino acids. Germline V lookup: CDR1 SGHTA, CDR2 FQGTGA. Trimming stripped 3 bases from V and 4 bases from J, with 12 bases between. The CDR3 region is CASSFTGMGTGELFF. CDR3 sequence (DNA): TGTGCCAGCAGCTTTACAGGAATGGGCACCGGGGAGCTGTTTTTT.

The chain links TRBV29-1 to TRBJ1-1, with 9 positions matching TRBD1. Germline V gene lookup returns CDR1 SQVTM and CDR2 ANQGSEA. CDR3 length: 15 amino acids. Unmatched junction bases numbered 8, after V lost 0 bases and J lost 6 bases. The CDR3 sequence is CSVEDRRDRVSEAFF. DNA for the CDR3: TGCAGCGTTGAAGATAGGAGGGACAGGGTTTCTGAAGCTTTCTTT.

This chain links TRBV21-1 with TRBJ2-1; the table's D call of TRBD2 was not tested on the DNA. TRBV21-1 is designated a pseudogene. This CDR3 is built from 17 residues. Here the CDR3 reads CASSNPRGGDKNNEQFF. The CDR3 DNA sequence: TGTGCCAGCAGCAACCCTAGGGGGGGGGACAAGAACAATGAGCAGTTCTTC.

V is TRBV16 and J is TRBJ2-6; D possibly uses TRBD1 or TRBD2 (5 bases each). The CDR3 extends over 15 amino acids. Germline V gene lookup returns CDR1 KGHSY and CDR2 FQNENV. The V end was cut by 1 base, the J end by 4 bases, with 8 bases between. CDR3 sequence reads: CASSQLGEGANVLTF. The CDR3, as DNA: TGTGCCAGCAGCCAATTGGGGGAAGGGGCCAACGTCCTGACTTTC.

This clone was seen a single time. The chain carries TRBV12-2 and TRBJ2-7; the DNA was not used to check the table's D call, TRBD1. TRBV12-2 is assigned pseudogene status. CDR3 length equals 16 residues. As DNA, the CDR3 is TGTGCAAGTCGCTTAGTCTCTCGAAATCAGGACTACGAGCAGTACTTC. Its protein is CASRLVSRNQDYEQYF.

This clone appeared a single time. The chain has TRBV29-1 and TRBJ1-2; 9 bases match TRBD1. CDR1 SQVTM and CDR2 ANQGSEA come from the germline V gene. The CDR3 sequence is 15 residues long. V shed 3 bases and J 4 bases; nucleotides not matched to a gene: 9. The CDR3 loop reads CSVDGSTGGAYGYTF. CDR3 DNA sequence: TGCAGCGTTGATGGTTCCACAGGGGGCGCCTATGGCTACACCTTC.

The table lists this clone with a count of one. The chain recombines TRBV5-1 with TRBJ2-7, with TRBD1 identical over 8 bases. Germline CDR1 SGHRS, CDR2 YFSETQ. This CDR3 comprises 15 residues. J was trimmed by 2 bases and V by 3 bases; bases with no gene match: 7. CDR3 sequence: CASSSQGAPTYEQYF. DNA for the CDR3: TGCGCCAGCAGCTCGCAGGGGGCCCCTACCTACGAGCAGTACTTC.

The V gene is TRBV10-3, the J gene TRBJ1-2; D perhaps matches TRBD1 (6 bases). The CDR3 is 14 amino acids. V was cut by 8 bases and J by 8 bases, with 21 bases left in between. Germline loops: CDR1 ENHRY, CDR2 SYGVKD. The CDR3 DNA follows: TGTGCCATCCCTTTGGACAGAACCTCGCGCGGCTACACCTTC. This sequence encodes CAIPLDRTSRGYTF.

V gene TRBV11-1 combines with J gene TRBJ2-3; D call uncertain. This CDR3 comprises 15 residues. V was shortened by 1 base and J by 0 bases, with 8 bases between the two germline ends. Per germline, CDR1 SGHAT and CDR2 FQDESV (reference sequence). CDR3 DNA sequence: TGTGCCAGCAGCTTAGGCTCGGATAGCACAGATACGCAGTATTTT. It specifies CASSLGSDSTDTQYF.

J is TRBJ1-1 and V is TRBV13, with D perhaps matching TRBD1 (5 bases). This CDR3 region has 13 residues. CDR1 and CDR2 from the germline V gene are PRHDT and FYEKMQ (reference sequence). Trimming took 8 bases from V and 5 from J, leaving 15 bases between them. This CDR3 reads CASGQGGGTEAFF. As DNA, the CDR3 is TGTGCCAGCGGGCAGGGCGGGGGGACTGAAGCTTTCTTT.

The chain uses TRBV9 and TRBJ1-3; TRBD1 aligns across 7 bases. CDR3 length: 15 amino acids. After removal of 3 bases from V and 4 bases from J, the junction contained 7 bases not matched to a gene. CDR1 is SGDLS and CDR2 is YYNGEE in the germline V gene. The CDR3 region has the DNA TGTGCCAGCAGCGGGGAACAGGGGATAGGAAACACCATATATTTT. Translating gives CASSGEQGIGNTIYF.

The chain recombines TRBV5-5 with TRBJ2-1; TRBD2 aligns across 8 bases. CDR3 length: 16 residues. V lost 0 bases and J lost 8; bases outside the gene matches: 10. Looked up from germline, CDR1 is SGHKS and CDR2 is YYEKEE (reference sequence). CDR3 loop: CASSLAESGSNYEQFF. The CDR3 coding sequence is TGTGCCAGCAGCTTGGCCGAGAGCGGGAGCAACTATGAGCAGTTCTTC.

This chain uses TRBV7-9 with TRBJ1-4, with D hard to call. Germline V gives CDR1 SEHNR, CDR2 FQNEAQ (reference sequence). The ends were cut back, 2 bases at V and 0 bases at J, with 13 bases in the middle. The CDR3 spans 17 residues. CDR3 protein: CASSLNSYGTTNEKLFF. CDR3 nucleotide sequence: TGTGCCAGCAGCTTAAACTCTTACGGAACAACTAATGAAAAACTGTTTTTT.

The chain links TRBV11-3 to TRBJ2-1; 7 bases align to TRBD2. J was trimmed by 2 bases and V by 5 bases; bases with no gene match: 3. The germline CDR1 and CDR2 sequences are SGHNT and YENEEA. This CDR3 is built from 14 residues. CDR3 protein: CASSPGLTYNEQFF. CDR3 sequence (DNA): TGTGCCAGCAGCCCGGGACTAACCTACAATGAGCAGTTCTTC.